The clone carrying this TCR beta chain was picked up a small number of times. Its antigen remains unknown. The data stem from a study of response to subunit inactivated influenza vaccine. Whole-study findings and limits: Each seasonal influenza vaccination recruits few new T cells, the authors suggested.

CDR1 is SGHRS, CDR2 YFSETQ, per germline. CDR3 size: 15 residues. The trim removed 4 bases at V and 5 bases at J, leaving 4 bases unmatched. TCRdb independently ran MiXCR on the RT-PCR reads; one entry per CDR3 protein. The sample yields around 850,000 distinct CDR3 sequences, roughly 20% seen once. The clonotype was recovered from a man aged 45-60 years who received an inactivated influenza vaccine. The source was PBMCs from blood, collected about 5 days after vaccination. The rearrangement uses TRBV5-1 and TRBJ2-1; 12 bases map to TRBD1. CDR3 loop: CASSQGQGAHNEQFF. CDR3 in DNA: TGCGCCAGCAGCCAGGGACAGGGGGCCCACAATGAGCAGTTCTTC.